What follows are 10 T cell receptor beta chains derived from one specimen sequenced in a study of cytomegalovirus exposure and HLA in healthy donors. 13 Jbeta primers and 60 Vbeta primers were used for the PCR. Data came from immunoSEQ multiplex PCR; TCRdb stores just in-frame clones and leaves some out. The sample has 150,000 to 200,000 clones; around four fifths are singletons. Input material: PBMCs. The origin of the receptors is a man aged 18 to 30 in good health and CMV-seronegative.

This clone was seen more than once but under ten times. The chain employs TRBV5-1 and TRBJ2-7, with 7 bases that match TRBD1. The CDR3 is 13 residues long. Germline-derived CDR1 and CDR2 are SGHRS and YFSETQ. V trimming: 3 bases; J trimming: 0 bases; junction bases outside the gene matches: 0. The DNA for the CDR3 is TGCGCCAGCAGCTGGGACAGCTCCTACGAGCAGTACTTC. As protein: CASSWDSSYEQYF. Full variable domain (rest looked up from reference TRBV5-1 and TRBJ2-7): KAGVTQTPRYLIKTRGQQVTLSCSPISGHRSVSWYQQTPGQGLQFLFEYFSETQRNKGNFPGRFSGRQFSNSRSEMNVSTLELGDSALYLCASSWDSSYEQYFGPGTRLTVT.

V and J are TRBV2 and TRBJ2-5, with 9 bases aligning to TRBD1. Germline V gene data show CDR1 as SNHLY and CDR2 as FYNNEI. Trimming cost V 11 bases and J 6 bases; bases outside gene matches: 4. The CDR3 consists of 11 residues. The CDR3 nucleotides read TGTGCCGGTGGGACAGGGAAGACCCAGTACTTC. This gives the protein CAGGTGKTQYF. Looking up the rest from reference TRBV2 and TRBJ2-5 gives the full variable domain: EPEVTQTPSHQVTQMGQEVILRCVPISNHLYFYWYRQILGQKVEFLVSFYNNEISEKSEIFDDQFSVERPDGSNFTLKIRSTKLEDSAMYFCAGGTGKTQYFGPGTRLLVL.

The chain joins TRBV19 to TRBJ2-3; 9 bases are a match to TRBD2. The CDR3 totals 17 residues. The ends lost 5 bases at V and 4 bases at J; junction bases unmatched: 13. Germline values: CDR1 LNHDA, CDR2 SQIVND (reference sequence). The CDR3 DNA reads as TGTGCCAGTAGTGCCGCTGTGGCGGGAGGGCCTCCAGATACGCAGTATTTT. Amino acid sequence: CASSAAVAGGPPDTQYF. Looking up the rest from reference TRBV19 and TRBJ2-3 gives the full variable domain: DGGITQSPKYLFRKEGQNVTLSCEQNLNHDAMYWYRQDPGQGLRLIYYSQIVNDFQKGDIAEGYSVSREKKESFPLTVTSAQKNPTAFYLCASSAAVAGGPPDTQYFGPGTRLTVL.

V is TRBV5-1 and J is TRBJ1-6; a possible D gene is TRBD1 (6 bases). The CDR3 has 14 amino acids. CDR1 SGHRS and CDR2 YFSETQ come from the germline V gene. V lost 4 bases, J lost 7 bases, and 12 bases lay in between. As DNA, the CDR3 is TGCGCCAGCAGCCCGGACAGAGGAAATTCACCCCTCCACTTT. Amino acids: CASSPDRGNSPLHF.

The V and J genes are TRBV28 and TRBJ2-1; D possibly corresponds to TRBD2 (5 bases). Germline V gene data show CDR1 as MDHEN and CDR2 as SYDVKM. The CDR3 is 14 residues long. Between the trimmed V and J ends, which lost 9 bases and 0 bases, there was a span of 12 bases. The CDR3 region is CASKRSDSYNEQFF. CDR3 sequence (DNA): TGTGCCAGTAAGCGGTCCGACTCCTACAATGAGCAGTTCTTC.

The rearrangement uses TRBV6-5 and TRBJ2-1, with D uncertain. CDR3 size: 14 residues. Germline V gives CDR1 MNHEY, CDR2 SVGAGI. V lost 6 bases and J lost 7, with 16 bases in between. The CDR3 nucleotides are TGTGCCAGCAGAACCGCCCGCGGTAGAAATGAGCAGTTCTTC. It yields the protein CASRTARGRNEQFF.

This clone was found a few times. The V and J genes are TRBV27 and TRBJ2-1; D gene unclear. CDR3 length equals 14 residues. V lost 6 bases and J lost 0, with 9 bases in between. The germline CDR1 and CDR2 sequences are MNHEY and SMNVEV (reference sequence). CDR3 nucleotide sequence: TGTGCCAGCAGGAGGCGAAGCTCCTACAATGAGCAGTTCTTC. Translation: CASRRRSSYNEQFF.

The chain combines TRBV9 with TRBJ2-3, with 9 nucleotides matching TRBD2. This CDR3 has 18 residues. The germline V gene encodes CDR1 SGDLS and CDR2 YYNGEE. V shed 0 bases and J 4 bases; nucleotides not matched to a gene: 12. The CDR3, as DNA: TGTGCCAGCAGCGTAGAGGACCAAAGCGGGGGGATAGCAGATACGCAGTATTTT. Translating it yields CASSVEDQSGGIADTQYF.

This chain uses TRBV7-9 with TRBJ2-3; TRBD2 might be the D (6 bases). The CDR3 runs 14 residues. Germline assignment: CDR1 SEHNR and CDR2 FQNEAQ (reference sequence). The V end lost 5 bases, the J end lost 5 bases, and 14 bases lay between the germline ends. This chain's CDR3 is CASSGWRGEDTQYF. CDR3 in DNA: TGTGCCAGCAGCGGCTGGAGGGGTGAAGATACGCAGTATTTT. The variable domain in full, completed from reference TRBV7-9 and TRBJ2-3, reads DTGVSQNPRHKITKRGQNVTFRCDPISEHNRLYWYRQTLGQGPEFLTYFQNEAQLEKSRLLSDRFSAERPKGSFSTLEIQRTEQGDSAMYLCASSGWRGEDTQYFGPGTRLTVL.

In this sample, this clone turned up once. The V and J genes are TRBV6-5 and TRBJ1-1; D possibly corresponds to TRBD1 (6 bases). Between the trimmed V and J ends, which lost 6 bases and 13 bases, there was a span of 15 bases. From germline, CDR1 is MNHEY and CDR2 SVGAGI. The CDR3 is 11 residues long. The chain's CDR3 is CASSRTTGNFF. The CDR3 DNA sequence: TGTGCCAGCAGCCGAACTACAGGGAATTTCTTT.